The 7 T cell receptor beta chains listed next were all sequenced from one sample in a study of CD8+CD57+ T cells in acquired aplastic anemia. It was patients with CD8+CD57+ cell expansion by flow cytometry who were chosen for sequencing. Profiling that covered TCR beta VDJ and CDR3 relied on genomic DNA as its template. Each CDR3 protein gets one entry after TCRdb re-called the reads with MiXCR. The sample has under 500,000 distinct CDR3 sequences, about a third seen once. The specimen sequenced was sorted CD4+, CD8+, or CD8+CD57+ T cells (not recorded which) from PBMCs. These receptors were taken from a human donor with aplastic anemia.

This clonotype has more than one count but fewer than ten. This may come from a read error, since a much larger clone is one base off. This chain joins TRBV19 and TRBJ1-6; 12 nucleotides align to TRBD1. This CDR3 has 16 amino acids. Germline V CDR1 and CDR2: LNHDA, SQIVND (reference sequence). Trimming removed 4 bases from V and 12 bases from J; junction bases left unmatched: 10. The CDR3 DNA reads as TGTGCCAGTAGTAAGGGACAGGGGGCGAATGATTTACCCCTCCACTTT. It specifies CASSKGQGANDLPLHF.

This clonotype has a count of ten or more. This chain uses TRBV15 with TRBJ2-1, with a weak D call TRBD2 (6 bases). V lost 1 base and J lost 4, with 8 bases in between. This CDR3 spans 14 amino acids. Germline CDR1 is LNHNV and CDR2 is YYDKDF (reference sequence). The CDR3 loop is CATSRGGEYNEQFF. The CDR3 nucleotides read TGTGCCACCAGCAGAGGGGGGGAGTACAATGAGCAGTTCTTC.

The DNA for the CDR3 is TGTGCCAGCAGCCAAGATCTGTACGGACCTGAAGCTTTCTTT. It codes for CASSQDLYGPEAFF. The gene calls are TRBV4-2 and TRBJ1-1; D is unclear. The CDR3 has 14 amino acids. Germline loops: CDR1 LGHNA, CDR2 YNFKEQ. Trimming cost V 0 bases and J 6 bases, with 11 bases left between them.

Regarding this clonotype: As the CDR3 is not closed by the conserved phenylalanine or tryptophan, this likely results from a read error. The V call is TRBV20-1, the J call TRBJ1-1, with D maybe TRBD1 (5 bases). Germline-derived CDR1 and CDR2 are DFQATT and SNEGSKA (reference sequence). CDR3 length: 17 amino acids. V lost 1 base to trimming and J lost 4 bases, with 22 bases between them. CDR3 DNA: TGCAGTGCTAGAGCGAACACCAGGGCAGGGCGAGGCACTGAAGCTTTCCTT. It specifies CSARANTRAGRGTEAFL.

This sequence joins TRBV5-4 and TRBJ2-7; TRBD1 matches 7 bases. Trimming took 6 bases from V and 8 from J; bases not matched to a gene: 8. CDR3 length equals 12 residues. Germline-derived CDR1 and CDR2 are SGHNT and YYREEE (reference sequence). CDR3 region: CASTLTGNQQYF. The CDR3 DNA reads as TGTGCCAGCACCCTGACAGGGAATCAGCAGTACTTC.

This clonotype was observed at least ten times. The chain recombines TRBV12-3 or TRBV12-4 with TRBJ1-1; D unclear. This CDR3 region has 14 residues. V dropped 0 bases and J dropped 4 bases, with 9 bases sitting between them. The CDR3 protein is CASSLAGLGTEAFF. CDR3 in DNA: TGTGCCAGCAGTTTAGCGGGCCTGGGCACTGAAGCTTTCTTT.

This sequence joins TRBV12-5 and TRBJ2-3; a possible D gene is TRBD2 (6 bases). The V end lost 0 bases, the J end lost 0 bases, and 7 bases lay between the germline ends. Germline-derived CDR1 and CDR2 are LGHNT and FRNRAP. The CDR3 consists of 15 residues. The CDR3 DNA reads as TGTGCTAGTGGTTTGGTAGGAGGGAGCACAGATACGCAGTATTTT. Protein sequence: CASGLVGGSTDTQYF. Full variable domain (rest looked up from reference TRBV12-5 and TRBJ2-3): DARVTQTPRHKVTEMGQEVTMRCQPILGHNTVFWYRQTMMQGLELLAYFRNRAPLDDSGMPKDRFSAEMPDATLATLKIQPSEPRDSAVYFCASGLVGGSTDTQYFGPGTRLTVL.